The subject of this entry is one T cell receptor (beta chain). What it binds is not known. Assay used: immunoSEQ multiplex PCR; TCRdb lists only in-frame clones, some missing. The table shows roughly 120,000 clones, with over 85% occurring only once. The data belong to a study of graft-versus-host responses after intestinal transplantation. Overall study context: Every one of the recipients received anti-thymocyte globulin induction and afterwards took tacrolimus and steroids for around 3 years. Study-level points and caveats: Subjects displaying graft-donor T cell macrochimerism possessed elevated graft-versus-host to host-versus-graft clonal ratios inside allografts. Peak circulating GvH clone levels tracked with early post-transplant HvG declines.

Trimming cost V 1 base and J 3 bases; bases outside gene matches: 30. The CDR3 is 24 residues long. Germline V gene data show CDR1 as LNHNV and CDR2 as YYDKDF (reference sequence). The receptor was isolated from a human donor who received an intestinal transplant. The chain links TRBV15 to TRBJ1-3, with 7 nucleotides matching TRBD1. Here the sequenced sample was unstimulated CD4+ T cells sorted from spleen or lymph node cells, taken before intestinal transplant. CDR3 sequence reads: CATSRVLGRQGSGNWDKRGNTIYF. CDR3 nucleotide sequence: TGTGCCACCAGCAGAGTTCTGGGGAGACAGGGCTCTGGAAACTGGGATAAACGTGGAAACACCATATATTTT.